The sequence of this TCR beta chain was determined in a study of shared clonotypes between healthy human individuals. General study findings and limits: The generation probabilities recorded for non-shared clonotypes fell below those of clonotypes shared by all four donors.

Here immunoSEQ multiplex PCR was the method, and the copy in TCRdb shows in-frame clones only, minus some. In the table there are fewer than 2.5 million clones, roughly 93% of which are singletons. Note on this clone: The target antigen is unknown.

This CDR3 is built from 15 residues. CDR1 is LNHDA, CDR2 SQIVND, per germline (reference sequence). Deletions cut 5 bases from V and 0 bases from J, with 12 bases between. Each of the donors was a healthy adult who was HIV-negative and had not had a recent acute infection or vaccination. This TCR came from a man between 18 and 29 years old in good health. Some clones in this sample may be carry-over from other donors' samples. Input material: naive CD4+ T cells from PBMCs. Subset noted: CD45RA+ positively selected. The V and J genes are TRBV19 and TRBJ2-3; D assignment may be TRBD1 or TRBD2 (5 bases each). CDR3 DNA: TGTGCCAGTAGTTACCAGGGACCTAGCACAGATACGCAGTATTTT. Its translation is CASSYQGPSTDTQYF.